These T cell receptor beta chains were read from a single sample in a study of PD-L1 blockade in urothelial cancer. Data came from immunoSEQ multiplex PCR; TCRdb stores just in-frame clones and leaves some out. The table lists just over 35,000 clones, just over 35% of them singletons. This sample comprised tumor tissue, obtained before atezolizumab (anti-PD-L1) treatment. These receptors were obtained from a man between 60 and 70 years old with urothelial cancer. Each CDR3 is given with its conserved first and last residue. D genes are given only for firm matches. The size field is filled for only some rows; it gives once, few, many or a size class.

D | size | J | V | DNA | CDR3
- | - | TRBJ1-1 | TRBV6-8 | TGTGCCAGCAGTTACGGACGGCGAACCACTGAAGCTTTCTTT | CASSYGRRTTEAFF
- | few | TRBJ1-6 | TRBV6-8 | TGTGCCAGCATTCCCGGGGGGTATTCACCCCTCCACTTT | CASIPGGYSPLHF
- | few | TRBJ2-3 | TRBV19 | TGTGCCAGGTTTCCTCAGCGACAGGATACAGATACGCAGTATTTT | CARFPQRQDTDTQYF
- | - | TRBJ2-6 | TRBV28 | TGTGCCAGCAGACCCTCTGGGGCCAACGTCCTGACTTTC | CASRPSGANVLTF
- | few | TRBJ2-7 | TRBV11-3 | TGTGCCAGCAGCTCGGGAGTCTCCGCCGGAGACGAGCAGTACTTC | CASSSGVSAGDEQYF
- | many | TRBJ2-7 | TRBV6-1 | TGTGCCAGCAGTGAAGGGGGCAGAAGACGCTACGAGCAGTACTTC | CASSEGGRRRYEQYF
TRBD1 | - | TRBJ2-7 | TRBV9 | TGTGCCAGCAGCGTGGCCATGGGACAGGTGCAGTACTTC | CASSVAMGQVQYF
TRBD1 | - | TRBJ1-1 | TRBV28 | TGTGCCAGCAGTTTAGGGGTGACAGGGACAACTGAAGCTTTCTTT | CASSLGVTGTTEAFF
TRBD1 | few | TRBJ1-2 | TRBV28 | TGTGCCAGCAGTGGGACAGGGCGTCGCTACACCTTC | CASSGTGRRYTF
- | few | TRBJ2-3 | TRBV7-6 | TGTGCCAGCAGCCTGGGGGCTAGTCTCGCAGATACGCAGTATTTT | CASSLGASLADTQYF
- | - | TRBJ2-7 | TRBV19 | TGTGCCAGTAGTATTGGGCCTTCCTACGAGCAGTACTTC | CASSIGPSYEQYF
TRBD1 | - | TRBJ2-3 | TRBV6-8 | TGTGCCAGCAGACAGGGGGCAAAAGATACGCAGTATTTT | CASRQGAKDTQYF
- | many | TRBJ1-3 | TRBV6-8 | TGTGCCAGCAGTTACTCAAGGCCCGCCCGCGGGAACACCATATATTTT | CASSYSRPARGNTIYF
- | - | TRBJ2-4 | TRBV19 | TGTGCCAGTAGTATAGGCCTCCTGGCTAACATTCAGTACTTC | CASSIGLLANIQYF
TRBD1 | few | TRBJ2-3 | TRBV6-8 | TGTGCCAGCAGTCCCTTGACAGGGGCCATCTCGTATTTT | CASSPLTGAISYF
- | - | TRBJ1-2 | TRBV29-1 | TGCAGCGTTGAAGGGCAGGCATATGGCTACACCTTC | CSVEGQAYGYTF
TRBD2 | - | TRBJ2-3 | TRBV5-1 | TGCGCCAGCAGCTTTGGAGGCCTAGCGGGTGCTAGCACAGATACGCAGTATTTT | CASSFGGLAGASTDTQYF
TRBD1 | - | TRBJ1-2 | TRBV19 | TGTGCCAGCCTTACAGGGGGCTCGGCGGACTATGGCTACACCTTC | CASLTGGSADYGYTF
- | few | TRBJ1-2 | TRBV2 | TGTGCCACCGGGGCGGAAAGATATGGCTACACCTTC | CATGAERYGYTF
- | - | TRBJ2-5 | TRBV23-1 | TGCGCCAGCAGTCAACCCGCATACACTGGGCAAGAGACCCAGTACTTC | CASSQPAYTGQETQYF
TRBD1 | - | TRBJ2-1 | TRBV28 | TGTGCCAGCAGTTTTTTAGGACAGGGGGCTTCTAGCAATGAGCAGTTCTTC | CASSFLGQGASSNEQFF
TRBD1 | - | TRBJ1-4 | TRBV5-1 | TGCGCCAGCAGCCAACTGCCGACAGGGGGAAATGAAAAACTGTTTTTT | CASSQLPTGGNEKLFF
TRBD1 | many | TRBJ1-2 | TRBV11-3 | TGTGCCAGCAGCTCTCTGGGGACAGGGCCCGGCTACACCTTC | CASSSLGTGPGYTF
TRBD1 | few | TRBJ1-4 | TRBV6-8 | TGTGCCAGCAGTAACCGGCCGGGACAGGCGTCATCGGCAACTAATGAAAAACTGTTTTTT | CASSNRPGQASSATNEKLFF
- | few | TRBJ1-3 | TRBV6-8 | TGTGCCAGCAGTTACTCAGGGGGTGCCGGAAACACCATATATTTT | CASSYSGGAGNTIYF
- | medium-sized | TRBJ2-3 | TRBV12-5 | TGTGCTAGTGGTTTGGTCCCTAGCACAGATACGCAGTATTTT | CASGLVPSTDTQYF
- | few | TRBJ1-1 | TRBV30 | TGTGCCTGGAAGGCCGGGACCAACACTGAAGCTTTCTTT | CAWKAGTNTEAFF
- | - | TRBJ2-3 | TRBV18 | TGTGCCAGCTCACGAGACATCACAGATACGCAGTATTTT | CASSRDITDTQYF
TRBD1 | - | TRBJ2-7 | TRBV19 | TGTGCCAGCCGGGACAGTACCTACGAGCAGTACTTC | CASRDSTYEQYF
- | - | TRBJ2-5 | TRBV30 | TGTGCCTGGACGACGCGAGAGACCCAGTACTTC | CAWTTRETQYF
- | - | TRBJ1-2 | TRBV28 | TGTGCCAGCAGTGGGGACGTATATGGCTACACCTTC | CASSGDVYGYTF
TRBD1 | once | TRBJ2-5 | TRBV10-1 | TGCGCCAGCAGTGCTTCAAGCCTGGGACAGGCGGAGACCCAGTACTTC | CASSASSLGQAETQYF
- | - | TRBJ1-4 | TRBV6-8 | TGTGCCAGCAGTGCTCCTCTCGAAAAACTGTTTTTT | CASSAPLEKLFF
- | few | TRBJ1-1 | TRBV6-8 | TGTGCCAGCAGTTCCGGTTTTGCCCAAGCTTTCTTT | CASSSGFAQAFF
- | few | TRBJ2-1 | TRBV9 | TGTGCCAGCACCTCGGGTCATAGCCACCACAATGAGCAGTTCTTC | CASTSGHSHHNEQFF
- | once | TRBJ2-5 | TRBV30 | TGTGCCTGGAGTGTAGAAGAGACCCAGTACTTC | CAWSVEETQYF
TRBD1 | medium-sized | TRBJ2-5 | TRBV18 | TGTGCCAGCTCACGGGACAGGCGGGAGACCCAGTACTTC | CASSRDRRETQYF
TRBD2 | many | TRBJ2-1 | TRBV11-3 | TGTGCCAGCAGCTCTATGGGACTAGCCGGGAATGAGCAGTTCTTC | CASSSMGLAGNEQFF
- | few | TRBJ1-1 | TRBV1 | TGCGCCAGCAGCCAAGCTTACGGGATGAACACTGAAGCTTTCTTT | CASSQAYGMNTEAFF
TRBD2 | - | TRBJ2-7 | TRBV11-3 | TGTGCCAGCAGCTCCGCCGGGGTAGCGGGACTAAGCGAGCAGTACTTC | CASSSAGVAGLSEQYF
TRBD2 | - | TRBJ2-1 | TRBV5-1 | TGCGCCAGCAGCTCCGGGACTAGCGGGGGGAGCTCCTACAATGAGCAGTTCTTC | CASSSGTSGGSSYNEQFF